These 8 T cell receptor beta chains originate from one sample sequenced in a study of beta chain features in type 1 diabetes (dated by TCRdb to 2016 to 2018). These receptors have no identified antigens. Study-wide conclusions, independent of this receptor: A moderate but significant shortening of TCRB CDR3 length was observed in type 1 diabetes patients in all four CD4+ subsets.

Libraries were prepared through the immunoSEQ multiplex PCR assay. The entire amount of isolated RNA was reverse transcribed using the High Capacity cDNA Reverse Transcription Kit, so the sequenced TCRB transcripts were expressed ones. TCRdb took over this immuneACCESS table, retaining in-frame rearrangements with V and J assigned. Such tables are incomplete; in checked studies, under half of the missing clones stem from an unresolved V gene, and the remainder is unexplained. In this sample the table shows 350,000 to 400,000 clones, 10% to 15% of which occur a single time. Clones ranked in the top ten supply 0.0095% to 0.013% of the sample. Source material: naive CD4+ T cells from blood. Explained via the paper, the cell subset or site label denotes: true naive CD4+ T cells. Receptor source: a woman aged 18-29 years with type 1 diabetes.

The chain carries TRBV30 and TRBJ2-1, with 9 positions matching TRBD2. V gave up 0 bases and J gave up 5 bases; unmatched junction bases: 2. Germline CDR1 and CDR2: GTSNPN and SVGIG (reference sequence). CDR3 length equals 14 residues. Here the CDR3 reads CAWSVSSGNNEQFF. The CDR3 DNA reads TGTGCCTGGAGTGTTTCTAGCGGGAACAATGAGCAGTTCTTC.

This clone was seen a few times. The DNA for the CDR3 is TGCGCCAGCAGCCAAGGTAGAGGGCCCTGGGACGAGCAGTACTTC. Its protein product is CASSQGRGPWDEQYF. This sequence joins TRBV4-3 and TRBJ2-7; the D gene is possibly TRBD2 (5 bases). This CDR3 has 15 amino acids. Deletions cut 1 base from V and 5 bases from J, with 15 bases between. Germline CDR1 is LGHNA and CDR2 is YSLEER.

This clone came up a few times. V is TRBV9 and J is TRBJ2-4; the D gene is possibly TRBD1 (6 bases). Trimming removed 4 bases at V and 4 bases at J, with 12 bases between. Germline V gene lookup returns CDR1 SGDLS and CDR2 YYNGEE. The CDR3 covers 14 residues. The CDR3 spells CASSKDSLKNIQYF. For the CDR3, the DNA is TGTGCCAGCAGCAAGGACAGCCTAAAAAACATTCAGTACTTC.

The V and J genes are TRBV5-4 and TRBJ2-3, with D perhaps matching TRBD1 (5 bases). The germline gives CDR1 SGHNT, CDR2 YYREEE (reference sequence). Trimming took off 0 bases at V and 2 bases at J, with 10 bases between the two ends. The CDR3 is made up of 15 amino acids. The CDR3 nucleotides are TGTGCCAGCAGCTTGGAGACAGTCCCCACAGATACGCAGTATTTT. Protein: CASSLETVPTDTQYF. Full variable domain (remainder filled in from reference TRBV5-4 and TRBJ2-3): ETGVTQSPTHLIKTRGQQVTLRCSSQSGHNTVSWYQQALGQGPQFIFQYYREEENGRGNFPPRFSGLQFPNYSSELNVNALELDDSALYLCASSLETVPTDTQYFGPGTRLTVL.

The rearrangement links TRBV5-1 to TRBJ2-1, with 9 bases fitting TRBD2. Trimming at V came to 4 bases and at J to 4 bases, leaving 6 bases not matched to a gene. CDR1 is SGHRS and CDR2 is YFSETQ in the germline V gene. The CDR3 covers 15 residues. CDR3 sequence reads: CASSKTSGVYNEQFF. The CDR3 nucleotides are TGCGCCAGCAGCAAGACTAGCGGTGTATACAATGAGCAGTTCTTC.

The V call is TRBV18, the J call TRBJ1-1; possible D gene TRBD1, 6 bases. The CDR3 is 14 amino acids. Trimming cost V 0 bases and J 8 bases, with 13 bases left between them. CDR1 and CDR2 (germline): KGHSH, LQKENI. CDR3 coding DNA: TGTGCCAGCTCACCACCAGGGACACCGAAGGAAGCTTTCTTT. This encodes CASSPPGTPKEAFF. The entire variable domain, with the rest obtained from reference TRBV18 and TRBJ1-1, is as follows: NAGVMQNPRHLVRRRGQEARLRCSPMKGHSHVYWYRQLPEEGLKFMVYLQKENIIDESGMPKERFSAEFPKEGPSILRIQQVVRGDSAAYFCASSPPGTPKEAFFGQGTRLTVV.

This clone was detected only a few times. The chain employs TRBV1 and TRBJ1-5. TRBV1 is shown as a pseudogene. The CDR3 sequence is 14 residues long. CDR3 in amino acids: CTSSPPRVNQPQHF. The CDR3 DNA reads TGCACCAGCAGCCCCCCGAGGGTCAATCAGCCCCAGCATTTT.

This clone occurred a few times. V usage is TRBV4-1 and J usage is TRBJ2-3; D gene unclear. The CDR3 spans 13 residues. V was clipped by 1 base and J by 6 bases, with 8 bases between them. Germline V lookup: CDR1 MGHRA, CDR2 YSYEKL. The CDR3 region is CASSQGYGDTQYF. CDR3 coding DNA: TGCGCCAGCAGCCAAGGCTACGGGGATACGCAGTATTTT.